The 11 T cell receptor beta chains below were found in one sample sequenced in a study of T cell responses to AZD1222 COVID-19 vaccine. Here immunoSEQ multiplex PCR was the method, and the copy in TCRdb shows in-frame clones only, minus some. The sample comprises 90,000 to 150,000 clones, 91% of which are singletons, and 5% to 5.5% rests with the top ten. Sequenced material: peripheral blood, taken on day 0 of AZD1222 vaccination. The receptor set was obtained from an adult in good health.

The chain uses TRBV6-1 and TRBJ1-1; D is possibly TRBD1 (5 bases). Deletions cut 1 base from V and 11 bases from J, with 17 bases between. The germline CDR1 and CDR2 sequences are MNHNS and SASEGT. The CDR3 has 14 residues. CDR3 loop: CASSEVWDPWMAFF. Here the CDR3 DNA reads TGTGCCAGCAGTGAAGTATGGGACCCCTGGATGGCTTTCTTT.

The chain joins TRBV9 to TRBJ1-1, with D hard to call. V shed 2 bases and J shed 0 bases, with 8 bases lying between them. Germline CDR1 and CDR2: SGDLS and YYNGEE. This CDR3 comprises 14 residues. The CDR3 region is CASSVDPMNTEAFF. In DNA, the CDR3 is TGTGCCAGCAGCGTGGACCCCATGAACACTGAAGCTTTCTTT. Filled out from reference TRBV9 and TRBJ1-1, the complete variable domain reads DSGVTQTPKHLITATGQRVTLRCSPRSGDLSVYWYQQSLDQGLQFLIQYYNGEERAKGNILERFSAQQFPDLHSELNLSSLELGDSALYFCASSVDPMNTEAFFGQGTRLTVV.

The rearrangement uses TRBV6-5 and TRBJ1-4; D gene uncertain. The CDR3 extends over 13 amino acids. Germline CDR1 MNHEY, CDR2 SVGAGI. The V end was cut by 6 bases, the J end by 6 bases, with 11 bases between. DNA for the CDR3: TGTGCCAGCAGGAAGGAAGACTATGAAAAACTGTTTTTT. Translated: CASRKEDYEKLFF.

The chain couples TRBV19 to TRBJ1-4; a possible D gene is TRBD1 (6 bases). Germline V lookup: CDR1 LNHDA, CDR2 SQIVND (reference sequence). There are 14 residues in the CDR3. Trimming cost V 5 bases and J 7 bases, with 14 bases left between them. The CDR3 spells CASSEGTWGEKLFF. Here the CDR3 DNA reads TGTGCCAGTAGTGAGGGGACATGGGGTGAAAAACTGTTTTTT.

The chain joins TRBV2 to TRBJ2-7, with D possibly being TRBD1 (6 bases). This CDR3 comprises 15 residues. V lost 1 base and J 5 bases, leaving 15 bases between the germline ends. In germline, CDR1 is SNHLY, CDR2 FYNNEI. CDR3 nucleotide sequence: TGTGCCAGCAGTGAAGACCTAGGGGGTCGCCACGAGCAGTACTTC. It is translated as CASSEDLGGRHEQYF.

The CDR3 DNA is TGTGCCAGCAGGGTATTGGTTTCACCCCTCCACTTT. It is translated as CASRVLVSPLHF. The chain employs TRBV5-8 and TRBJ1-6; D remains unclear. Germline values: CDR1 SGHTS, CDR2 YDEGEE. V was cut by 5 bases and J by 9 bases, with 9 bases left in between. The length of the CDR3 is 12 residues.

This chain joins TRBV4-2 and TRBJ1-2; 7 nucleotides agree with TRBD1. V gave up 4 bases and J gave up 4 bases; unmatched junction bases: 15. This CDR3 is built from 17 residues. The V gene's germline CDR1 is LGHNA and CDR2 YNFKEQ. The CDR3 sequence: CASSPEGGRGYGYGYTF. The CDR3 coding sequence is TGTGCCAGCAGCCCAGAGGGGGGCAGGGGGTACGGCTATGGCTACACCTTC.

The chain is built from TRBV19 and TRBJ1-1, with D hard to call. Germline CDR1 and CDR2: LNHDA and SQIVND (reference sequence). The V end lost 7 bases, the J end lost 5 bases, and 8 bases lay between the germline ends. The CDR3 loop spans 11 amino acids. The chain's CDR3 is CASTQMTEAFF. The CDR3 region has the DNA TGTGCCAGTACCCAGATGACTGAAGCTTTCTTT.

The chain employs TRBV6-5 and TRBJ1-3; perhaps TRBD1 as D (5 bases). Germline CDR1 is MNHEY and CDR2 is SVGAGI. Deletions cut 2 bases from V and 0 bases from J, with 5 bases between. CDR3 length equals 14 residues. The CDR3 bases are TGTGCCAGCAGTTACGGGGGCTCTGGAAACACCATATATTTT. This gives the protein CASSYGGSGNTIYF.

V usage is TRBV19 and J usage is TRBJ2-1; 10 bases are a match to TRBD1. J gave up 9 bases and V 1 base, and 0 bases lay outside the gene matches. Germline assignment: CDR1 LNHDA and CDR2 SQIVND (reference sequence). The CDR3 is made up of 13 amino acids. The CDR3 DNA is TGTGCCAGTAGTATAGGGACAGGGGGTGAGCAGTTCTTC. This gives the protein CASSIGTGGEQFF.

The rearrangement links TRBV19 to TRBJ2-1, with 10 bases aligning to TRBD2. Trimming cost V 3 bases and J 9 bases; bases outside gene matches: 14. The CDR3 totals 17 residues. Germline V gene lookup returns CDR1 LNHDA and CDR2 SQIVND (reference sequence). Written as DNA, the CDR3 is TGTGCCAGTAGTATCCCGGCGGGGCCTAGCGGGAGTCGTGAGCAGTTCTTC. Translating it yields CASSIPAGPSGSREQFF. Supplemented by reference TRBV19 and TRBJ2-1, the full variable domain reads DGGITQSPKYLFRKEGQNVTLSCEQNLNHDAMYWYRQDPGQGLRLIYYSQIVNDFQKGDIAEGYSVSREKKESFPLTVTSAQKNPTAFYLCASSIPAGPSGSREQFFGPGTRLTVL.